This passage covers 10 T cell receptor beta chains from one sample sequenced in a study of OX40 agonist ivuxolimab in advanced cancers. TCRdb's copy holds only in-frame clones and misses some; the assay was immunoSEQ multiplex PCR. The repertoire holds around 45,000 clones, with 77% as singletons. This sample comprised CD4+ or CD8+ T cells sorted from blood, obtained in a trial of the OX40 agonist ivuxolimab. The receptor source for this set is an adult with an advanced solid tumor such as melanoma, head and neck, liver or kidney cancer.

The J gene is TRBJ2-7, the V gene TRBV6-1; maybe TRBD1 (5 bases). From germline, CDR1 is MNHNS and CDR2 SASEGT. This CDR3 region has 16 residues. V gave up 2 bases and J gave up 3 bases, with 17 bases separating them. This CDR3 reads CASSEQGRVVGYEQYF. Here the CDR3 DNA reads TGTGCCAGCAGTGAACAGGGTCGAGTAGTAGGCTACGAGCAGTACTTC.

This clone is classed as medium-sized (0.01 to 0.1%). V is TRBV7-9 and J is TRBJ2-2, with D perhaps matching TRBD2 (5 bases). CDR3 length: 13 amino acids. Germline loops: CDR1 SEHNR, CDR2 FQNEAQ (reference sequence). Trimming shortened V by 6 bases and J by 1 base, and 6 bases separated the two germline ends. The CDR3 loop is CASRLGNTGELFF. CDR3 bases: TGTGCCAGCAGACTAGGGAACACCGGGGAGCTGTTTTTT.

V gene TRBV6-5 combines with J gene TRBJ2-5; D is ambiguous. V was clipped by 1 base and J by 2 bases, with 8 bases between them. The V gene's germline CDR1 is MNHEY and CDR2 SVGAGI. This CDR3 has 14 amino acids. The CDR3 region is CASSYYRLQETQYF. CDR3 DNA: TGTGCCAGCAGTTACTACAGACTTCAAGAGACCCAGTACTTC.

This clone appeared once. Here the CDR3 DNA reads TGTGCCAGCAGTGAAGCGGGGGGACTCCTGAACACTGAAGCTTTCTTT. It encodes CASSEAGGLLNTEAFF. V usage is TRBV6-1 and J usage is TRBJ1-1; tentatively, D is TRBD1 (5 bases). The CDR3 totals 16 residues. Trimming shortened V by 0 bases and J by 0 bases, and 11 bases separated the two germline ends. The V gene's germline CDR1 is MNHNS and CDR2 SASEGT.

This chain links TRBV15 with TRBJ2-3; 7 bases line up with TRBD1. This CDR3 contains 15 residues. Germline V gives CDR1 LNHNV, CDR2 YYDKDF (reference sequence). Germline trimming cut 4 bases from V and 0 bases from J; bases unmatched to any gene: 4. The CDR3 coding sequence is TGTGCCACCAGCACAAGACAGGGAAGCACAGATACGCAGTATTTT. It is translated as CATSTRQGSTDTQYF.

This sequence joins TRBV28 and TRBJ2-1; TRBD1 matches at 10 bases. Germline CDR1 reads MDHEN; CDR2 reads SYDVKM. With V trimmed by 3 bases and J by 7 bases, 9 bases remained unmatched. CDR3 length equals 16 residues. CDR3 amino acids: CASSFGRDRGRNEQFF. The CDR3, as DNA: TGTGCCAGCAGTTTTGGGCGGGACAGGGGAAGGAATGAGCAGTTCTTC.

The V call is TRBV5-6, the J call TRBJ2-7; no clear D. Germline values: CDR1 SGHDT, CDR2 YYEEEE. CDR3 size: 15 residues. Trimming pared 1 base from V and 2 bases from J, leaving 13 bases between. CDR3: CASSLLSVYTYEQYF. The CDR3 nucleotides are TGTGCCAGCAGCTTGCTGTCGGTTTACACCTACGAGCAGTACTTC.

V gene TRBV9 combines with J gene TRBJ1-2, with 7 bases lining up with TRBD1. This CDR3 has 13 amino acids. The V gene end was trimmed by 0 bases and the J gene end by 8 bases; junction bases not matched to a gene: 4. Germline CDR1 and CDR2: SGDLS and YYNGEE. CDR3 region: CASSVGQGMGYTF. The CDR3 bases are TGTGCCAGCAGCGTAGGACAGGGAATGGGCTACACCTTC. Full variable domain (outside the CDR3, taken from reference TRBV9 and TRBJ1-2): DSGVTQTPKHLITATGQRVTLRCSPRSGDLSVYWYQQSLDQGLQFLIQYYNGEERAKGNILERFSAQQFPDLHSELNLSSLELGDSALYFCASSVGQGMGYTFGSGTRLTVV.

This chain connects TRBV28 to TRBJ2-3, with D possibly matching TRBD1 (6 bases). Between the trimmed V and J ends, which lost 3 bases and 6 bases, there was a span of 13 bases. The CDR3 runs to 14 residues. Germline CDR1 reads MDHEN; CDR2 reads SYDVKM. The CDR3 protein is CASSLGAKGDTQYF. CDR3 nucleotides: TGTGCCAGCAGTTTGGGGGCTAAGGGGGATACGCAGTATTTT.

This chain connects TRBV6-5 to TRBJ1-5; 7 bases match TRBD1. V shed 4 bases and J 3 bases; nucleotides not matched to a gene: 9. Germline assignment: CDR1 MNHEY and CDR2 SVGAGI. The CDR3 extends over 16 amino acids. In DNA form, the CDR3 reads TGTGCCAGCAGTTCCTCGCGACAGGGTTTCAATCAGCCCCAGCATTTT. This gives the protein CASSSSRQGFNQPQHF.